The 7 T cell receptor beta chains below were found in one sample sequenced in a study of early T cells in non-severe SARS-CoV-2 infection. TCRdb used MiXCR to reprocess the 5' RACE reads, holding one entry per CDR3 protein. The sample shows roughly 51,000 distinct CDR3 sequences, 5.5% to 7.5% of them seen only once. The sequenced sample was whole blood. Receptor source: an adult who was a healthcare worker with PCR-confirmed SARS-CoV-2 infection or an uninfected control (not recorded which).

Regarding this clonotype: The junction and the germline gene differ at one end; a read error may be behind it. This chain joins TRBV27 and TRBJ1-1, with D possibly being TRBD1 (5 bases). The CDR3 spans 14 residues. Germline CDR1 is MNHEY and CDR2 is SMNVEV (reference sequence). The CDR3 DNA follows: TGTGTCAGCCTCTTGAGAGGGGCACCTACTGAAGCTTTCTTT. Translation gives CVSLLRGAPTEAFF.

This clonotype was seen repeatedly, ten times or more. The chain links TRBV5-1 to TRBJ2-7; TRBD1 aligns across 9 bases. This CDR3 spans 14 amino acids. The germline CDR1 and CDR2 sequences are SGHRS and YFSETQ. J was trimmed by 5 bases and V by 3 bases; bases with no gene match: 6. DNA for the CDR3: TGCGCCAGCAGCTCGGGACAGGGATTCGACGAGCAGTACTTC. It is translated as CASSSGQGFDEQYF.

This clonotype was counted many times. In DNA, the CDR3 is TGTGCCAGCAGCGCCGGGACGCTGACGAACACCGGGGAGCTGTTTTTT. Residues: CASSAGTLTNTGELFF. The V call is TRBV12-3 or TRBV12-4, the J call TRBJ2-2, with D perhaps assigned TRBD1 or TRBD2 (5 bases each). V was shortened by 6 bases and J by 0 bases, with 14 bases between the two germline ends. This CDR3 is built from 16 residues.

The chain joins TRBV2 to TRBJ2-2, with D uncertain. The CDR3 totals 15 residues. V was trimmed by 4 bases and J by 8 bases, leaving 17 bases between them. The germline V gene has CDR1 SNHLY and CDR2 FYNNEI. CDR3 amino acids: CASSVIGMGVGELFF. In nucleotides, the CDR3 is TGTGCCAGCAGTGTCATTGGGATGGGCGTAGGGGAGCTGTTTTTT. The full variable domain, its missing parts supplied by reference TRBV2 and TRBJ2-2, is EPEVTQTPSHQVTQMGQEVILRCVPISNHLYFYWYRQILGQKVEFLVSFYNNEISEKSEIFDDQFSVERPDGSNFTLKIRSTKLEDSAMYFCASSVIGMGVGELFFGEGSRLTVL.

In its sample, this clonotype was seen many times. The V call is TRBV4-3, the J call TRBJ2-3; D is perhaps TRBD2 (5 bases). Trimming took off 4 bases at V and 2 bases at J, with 16 bases between the two ends. The CDR3 loop spans 16 amino acids. Germline values: CDR1 LGHNA, CDR2 YSLEER. The CDR3: CASSRTYGQYTDTQYF. DNA for the CDR3: TGCGCCAGCAGCCGGACTTACGGGCAATACACAGATACGCAGTATTTT.

The genes are TRBV4-1 and TRBJ1-2; 7 nucleotides line up with TRBD1. V shed 1 base and J 0 bases; nucleotides not matched to a gene: 8. CDR1 and CDR2 from the germline V gene are MGHRA and YSYEKL. The CDR3 totals 17 residues. The CDR3 region is CASSQGQTGQTNYGYTF. Written as DNA, the CDR3 is TGCGCCAGCAGCCAAGGACAGACAGGGCAAACTAACTATGGCTACACCTTC.

The rearrangement uses TRBV20-1 and TRBJ2-1, with TRBD2 as a possible D gene (5 bases). The length of the CDR3 is 14 residues. Between the trimmed V and J ends, which lost 6 bases and 4 bases, there was a span of 16 bases. Per the germline V gene, CDR1 is DFQATT and CDR2 is SNEGSKA (reference sequence). CDR3 in DNA: TGCAGTGCCCCGACCAACCGAGGGTACAATGAGCAGTTCTTC. Protein product: CSAPTNRGYNEQFF.